Below, 13 T cell receptor beta chains from the same sample are listed, as sequenced in a study of liver allograft versus peripheral blood T cells. About the research overall: Intrahepatic T cell receptor repertoires from transplanted livers were compared against repertoires in recipients' peripheral blood.

MiXCR was run by TCRdb on the reads, yielding one entry per CDR3 protein. The sample lists more than 9,000 distinct CDR3 sequences; 19% were seen once. The receptors originated from a human patient who had a liver transplant. Some of these T cells may belong to the graft donor.

The chain has TRBV25-1 and TRBJ1-1, with 8 bases lining up with TRBD1. J lost 2 bases, V lost 6 bases, and 11 bases had no gene match. The germline CDR1 and CDR2 sequences are MGHDK and SYGVNS. The CDR3 runs 16 residues. The CDR3, as DNA: TGTGCCAGCAGAGCGCCGGACAGGGTAATTAACACTGAAGCTTTCTTT. Translated: CASRAPDRVINTEAFF.

This clonotype was seen a few times. This chain uses TRBV5-4 with TRBJ2-3; weak D call: TRBD2 (6 bases). The CDR3 is made up of 15 amino acids. Germline assignment: CDR1 SGHNT and CDR2 YYREEE (reference sequence). Trimming cost V 0 bases and J 1 base, with 9 bases left between them. CDR3 DNA sequence: TGTGCCAGCAGCTTGGATGGCGGGGGCACAGATACGCAGTATTTT. Amino acids: CASSLDGGGTDTQYF. The whole variable domain, remainder taken from reference TRBV5-4 and TRBJ2-3, is ETGVTQSPTHLIKTRGQQVTLRCSSQSGHNTVSWYQQALGQGPQFIFQYYREEENGRGNFPPRFSGLQFPNYSSELNVNALELDDSALYLCASSLDGGGTDTQYFGPGTRLTVL.

This clonotype is judged medium-sized (0.01 to 0.1%). The genes are TRBV19 and TRBJ1-5, with TRBD1 matching over 9 bases. CDR1 and CDR2 from the germline V gene are LNHDA and SQIVND (reference sequence). The CDR3 has 14 amino acids. V lost 7 bases, J lost 6 bases, and 7 bases stayed unmatched. CDR3 loop: CASNPGTGSQPQHF. CDR3 sequence (DNA): TGTGCCAGTAATCCAGGGACAGGGAGTCAGCCCCAGCATTTT. Based on the CDR3 plus reference TRBV19 and TRBJ1-5, the full variable domain is DGGITQSPKYLFRKEGQNVTLSCEQNLNHDAMYWYRQDPGQGLRLIYYSQIVNDFQKGDIAEGYSVSREKKESFPLTVTSAQKNPTAFYLCASNPGTGSQPQHFGDGTRLSIL.

The V gene is TRBV28, the J gene TRBJ2-7; D is perhaps TRBD2 (6 bases). Germline loops: CDR1 MDHEN, CDR2 SYDVKM. Trimming pared 6 bases from V and 5 bases from J, leaving 14 bases between. The CDR3 totals 13 residues. CDR3 residues: CASSLVGSDEQYF. For the CDR3, the DNA is TGTGCCAGCAGCTTGGTCGGGAGCGACGAGCAGTACTTC. Variable domain in full (rest from reference TRBV28 and TRBJ2-7): DVKVTQSSRYLVKRTGEKVFLECVQDMDHENMFWYRQDPGLGLRLIYFSYDVKMKEKGDIPEGYSVSREKKERFSLILESASTNQTSMYLCASSLVGSDEQYFGPGTRLTVT.

As regards this clonotype: This sequence may be a read error, since a much larger clone differs from it by one base. The J gene is TRBJ2-1, the V gene TRBV9; TRBD2 matches 12 bases. The CDR3 extends over 18 amino acids. From germline, CDR1 is SGDLS and CDR2 YYNGEE. The CDR3, as DNA: TGTGTCAGCAGCGAAGGACTAGCGGGGACAAGCTCCTACAATGAGCAGTTCTTC. Protein: CVSSEGLAGTSSYNEQFF.

The sample holds many counts of this clonotype. This chain's CDR3 is CASSPPKGFGTEAFF. DNA of the CDR3: TGTGCCAGCAGTCCCCCGAAGGGGTTTGGCACTGAAGCTTTCTTT. The rearrangement joins TRBV6-5 to TRBJ1-1; a possible D gene is TRBD1 (5 bases). The CDR3 has 15 amino acids. Germline lookup yields CDR1 MNHEY and CDR2 SVGAGI. V dropped 5 bases and J dropped 4 bases, with 17 bases sitting between them.

Judged by abundance, this clonotype is medium-sized. This rearrangement joins TRBV18 to TRBJ1-1; 9 bases match TRBD1. V lost 3 bases, J lost 4 bases, and 3 bases stayed unmatched. This CDR3 spans 14 amino acids. Germline V gene lookup returns CDR1 KGHSH and CDR2 LQKENI. As DNA, the CDR3 is TGTGCCAGCTCACCCGGGACAGGGCCCACTGAAGCTTTCTTT. Translating it yields CASSPGTGPTEAFF.

On this clonotype: With a much larger clone just one base away, this may be a read error. The chain combines TRBV15 with TRBJ2-2; D gene uncertain. Trimming took off 0 bases at V and 6 bases at J, with 8 bases between the two ends. Germline V gives CDR1 LNHNV, CDR2 YYDKDF (reference sequence). The CDR3 extends over 14 amino acids. For the CDR3, the DNA is TGTGCCACCAGCAGAGATAGATTCGCCGGGGAGCTGTTTTTT. Translating gives CATSRDRFAGELFF.

This clonotype was seen ten or more times. The chain employs TRBV12-3 or TRBV12-4 and TRBJ1-6; D gene ambiguous. This CDR3 comprises 14 residues. V dropped 1 base and J dropped 6 bases, with 7 bases sitting between them. The CDR3 DNA sequence: TGTGCCAGCAGTTTAGGGCAGCCTAATTCACCCCTCCACTTT. It yields the protein CASSLGQPNSPLHF.

The table lists this clonotype with a few counts. The chain couples TRBV7-9 to TRBJ2-7; D is unresolved. Trimming removed 3 bases at V and 5 bases at J, with 14 bases between. The CDR3 has 14 residues. Looked up from germline, CDR1 is SEHNR and CDR2 is FQNEAQ (reference sequence). The CDR3 DNA sequence: TGTGCCAGCAGCTTTCCCGGGCACATCAACGAGCAGTACTTC. It specifies CASSFPGHINEQYF.

By share, this clonotype counts as medium-sized. This sequence joins TRBV6-5 and TRBJ2-1, with 7 bases identical to TRBD2. Germline trimming cut 2 bases from V and 5 bases from J; bases unmatched to any gene: 9. This CDR3 is 16 amino acids long. Germline CDR1 is MNHEY and CDR2 is SVGAGI. The CDR3 DNA follows: TGTGCCAGCAGTTACACGGGGGGAGGGTTTAACAATGAGCAGTTCTTC. This encodes CASSYTGGGFNNEQFF.

This chain uses TRBV19 with TRBJ1-5; maybe TRBD1 (5 bases). Germline-derived CDR1 and CDR2 are LNHDA and SQIVND (reference sequence). CDR3 length: 15 residues. Between the trimmed V and J ends, which lost 4 bases and 4 bases, there was a span of 14 bases. CDR3: CASSTQAGENQPQHF. The CDR3 region has the DNA TGTGCCAGTAGTACCCAGGCGGGGGAAAATCAGCCCCAGCATTTT.

This chain links TRBV27 with TRBJ1-4; 10 nucleotides match TRBD1. Germline V gene lookup returns CDR1 MNHEY and CDR2 SMNVEV (reference sequence). This CDR3 has 13 residues. Trimming at V came to 6 bases and at J to 7 bases, leaving 2 bases not matched to a gene. The CDR3 is CASSRTGGEKLFF. CDR3 coding DNA: TGTGCCAGCAGCCGGACAGGGGGTGAAAAACTGTTTTTT.